These 11 T cell receptor beta chains came from one sample sequenced in a study of response to subunit inactivated influenza vaccine. MiXCR, applied by TCRdb to the RT-PCR reads, yields one record per CDR3 protein. The profile shows under 200,000 distinct CDR3 sequences, about a tenth of them singletons. The specimen comprised non-naive T cells sorted from PBMCs, sampled 45 days after vaccination. Receptor source: a man in his fifties or sixties who received an inactivated influenza vaccine.

The CDR3 DNA reads as TGTGCCAGCAGTTTAGGTCGGCAGGGGCTGATCGAGCAGTACTTC. Its translation is CASSLGRQGLIEQYF. This chain connects TRBV28 to TRBJ2-7; tentatively, D is TRBD1 (6 bases). Trimming stripped 2 bases from V and 6 bases from J, with 17 bases between. This CDR3 spans 15 amino acids. Germline-derived CDR1 and CDR2 are MDHEN and SYDVKM. Drawing the rest from reference TRBV28 and TRBJ2-7, the complete variable domain is DVKVTQSSRYLVKRTGEKVFLECVQDMDHENMFWYRQDPGLGLRLIYFSYDVKMKEKGDIPEGYSVSREKKERFSLILESASTNQTSMYLCASSLGRQGLIEQYFGPGTRLTVT.

This clonotype was recorded a few times. This CDR3 reads CASSSAGKDTQYF. The CDR3, as DNA: TGTGCCAGCAGTTCAGCTGGGAAGGATACGCAGTATTTT. The chain combines TRBV6-4 with TRBJ2-3; D not certain. This CDR3 has 13 amino acids. V was pared by 5 bases and J by 6 bases, with 12 bases between. Germline CDR1 MRHNA, CDR2 SNTAGT.

V usage is TRBV7-9 and J usage is TRBJ2-7, with 11 bases fitting TRBD2. Germline lookup yields CDR1 SEHNR and CDR2 FQNEAQ (reference sequence). The CDR3 runs 16 residues. V trimming: 4 bases; J trimming: 2 bases; junction bases outside the gene matches: 7. CDR3 residues: CASSSLLAGEAYEQYF. CDR3 DNA sequence: TGTGCCAGCAGCTCCTTACTAGCGGGGGAGGCCTACGAGCAGTACTTC.

To note about this clonotype: Just one base apart from a much larger clone, this may be a read error. This rearrangement joins TRBV5-1 to TRBJ1-4, with 9 positions matching TRBD1. This CDR3 contains 17 residues. CDR1 is SGHRS and CDR2 is YFSETQ in the germline V gene. After removal of 5 bases from V and 8 bases from J, the junction contained 16 bases not matched to a gene. CDR3 amino acids: CASRLRSGGTGFEKLFF. CDR3 nucleotide sequence: TGCGCCAGCAGATTGCGCTCCGGTGGGACAGGGTTCGAAAAACTGTTTTTT.

V gene TRBV12-3 or TRBV12-4 combines with J gene TRBJ2-5; TRBD2 aligns across 12 bases. The junction had 9 bases not matched to a gene; V was cut back by 5 bases and J by 5 bases. The CDR3 is made up of 16 amino acids. The CDR3 reads CASSPGASGGGETQYF. The CDR3 region has the DNA TGTGCCAGCAGTCCCGGGGCTAGCGGGGGGGGGGAGACCCAGTACTTC.

The rearrangement links TRBV6-1 to TRBJ2-2; D gene ambiguous. Germline values: CDR1 MNHNS, CDR2 SASEGT. Trimming pared 9 bases from V and 0 bases from J, leaving 8 bases between. This CDR3 contains 13 residues. CDR3 protein: CASRSANTGELFF. The DNA for the CDR3 is TGTGCCAGTCGATCGGCGAACACCGGGGAGCTGTTTTTT.

V gene TRBV5-6 combines with J gene TRBJ2-3, with D perhaps matching TRBD2 (6 bases). This CDR3 region has 13 residues. CDR1 and CDR2 (germline): SGHDT, YYEEEE. V was shortened by 7 bases and J by 6 bases, with 15 bases between the two germline ends. In DNA form, the CDR3 reads TGTGCCAGCGGAATTCGGGGGATGGATACGCAGTATTTT. This translates into CASGIRGMDTQYF.

The V gene is TRBV6-5, the J gene TRBJ2-7, with a tentative D call TRBD2 (5 bases). Looked up from germline, CDR1 is MNHEY and CDR2 is SVGAGI. This CDR3 contains 15 residues. The V end was cut by 0 bases, the J end by 6 bases, with 15 bases between. The CDR3: CASSYSRLRGSEQYF. In DNA form, the CDR3 reads TGTGCCAGCAGTTACTCAAGACTCAGAGGGAGCGAGCAGTACTTC.

This clonotype was counted a few times. The rearrangement links TRBV5-8 to TRBJ1-4, with D possibly matching TRBD1 (5 bases). CDR3 length: 15 amino acids. V was shortened by 4 bases and J by 1 base, with 11 bases between the two germline ends. Germline V gene data show CDR1 as SGHTS and CDR2 as YDEGEE. CDR3 coding DNA: TGTGCCAGCAGCCGGGGCATAGGAACTAATGAAAAACTGTTTTTT. The encoded protein is CASSRGIGTNEKLFF.

The chain carries TRBV10-3 and TRBJ2-3, with TRBD1 matching over 9 bases. Germline-derived CDR1 and CDR2 are ENHRY and SYGVKD. With 6 bases clipped from V and 5 bases from J, the junction kept 6 bases outside the gene matches. The CDR3 length is 14 residues. CDR3 loop: CAISPGQGVDTQYF. DNA for the CDR3: TGTGCCATCAGCCCGGGACAGGGCGTAGATACGCAGTATTTT.

This clonotype was detected only a few times. The chain carries TRBV4-2 and TRBJ2-1, with 10 nucleotides matching TRBD2. The trim removed 0 bases at V and 7 bases at J, leaving 6 bases unmatched. CDR1 and CDR2 (germline): LGHNA, YNFKEQ. CDR3 length equals 16 residues. CDR3 in DNA: TGTGCCAGCAGCCAAGATCTAGCGGGAGCTTGGAATGAGCAGTTCTTC. Residues: CASSQDLAGAWNEQFF.